These T cell receptor beta chains were read from a single sample in a study of T cell changes during pregnancy in multiple sclerosis. Profiled with immunoSEQ multiplex PCR; TCRdb holds only in-frame clones, not every one. The sample lists around 40,000 clones, roughly 90% seen once, with about 0.4% in the top ten. The material sequenced was CD4+ T cells from peripheral blood mononuclear cells, taken in the second trimester of pregnancy. The source of these receptors is a female donor with multiple sclerosis, enrolled in a pregnancy study. CDR3s include the opening cysteine and the closing phenylalanine or tryptophan. Fields, in order: J gene, D gene, V gene, CDR3 protein, CDR3 DNA. The D gene is left open where the match is weak.

TRBJ1-2 TRBD1 TRBV18 CASSPNTGGDYGYTF TGTGCCAGCTCACCCAATACAGGGGGGGACTATGGCTACACCTTC
TRBJ1-5 . TRBV19 CASSIPSGRGRQPQHF TGTGCCAGTAGTATACCGTCAGGGAGGGGTCGACAGCCCCAGCATTTT
TRBJ1-5 . TRBV28 CATSGQHNQPQHF TGTGCCACCTCCGGACAGCACAATCAGCCCCAGCATTTT
TRBJ1-3 TRBD1 TRBV11-2 CASSPWTGKDPSGNTIYF TGTGCCAGCAGCCCCTGGACAGGGAAAGATCCCTCTGGAAACACCATATATTTT
TRBJ2-2 . TRBV6-5 CASTYQENTGELFF TGTGCCAGCACGTACCAGGAGAACACCGGGGAGCTGTTTTTT
TRBJ1-1 . TRBV2 CASSRTEGYTEAFF TGTGCCAGCAGTAGGACGGAGGGGTACACTGAAGCTTTCTTT
TRBJ2-7 TRBD1 TRBV5-8 CASSLMTKQGLTWEQYF TGTGCCAGCAGCCTCATGACTAAACAGGGGTTAACGTGGGAGCAGTACTTC
TRBJ2-3 TRBD1 TRBV5-4 CASSWGQEGTDTQYF TGTGCCAGCAGCTGGGGACAGGAGGGCACAGATACGCAGTATTTT
TRBJ2-6 . TRBV4-2 CASSRTGSGANVLTF TGTGCCAGCAGCAGAACAGGCTCTGGGGCCAACGTCCTGACTTTC
TRBJ1-1 . TRBV4-2 CASSQQGSEAFF TGTGCCAGCAGCCAACAGGGTAGTGAAGCTTTCTTT
TRBJ2-3 . TRBV6-1 CASRRLYSTDTQYF TGTGCCAGCAGGCGGCTATACAGCACAGATACGCAGTATTTT